This T cell receptor beta chain was found in a study of T cell repertoires in cytomegalovirus infection. Background on the study: The authors used CMV epitopes that were HLA-C-restricted (recently identified) and HLA-B-restricted (well studied). In public TCR beta signatures, there were indications of both CMV infection and matching HLA type. Study-wide findings and caveats: The study identified carriers of CMV plus the relevant HLA from cumulative public TCR beta family frequency. In two of eight donors, the top clonotype was HLA-C-restricted CMV-specific.

The V segment lost 10 bases and the J segment 8 bases; nucleotides outside the gene matches: 10. This CDR3 is built from 14 residues. One entry per CDR3 protein, called by TCRdb with MiXCR from the reads. The table records just under 500,000 distinct CDR3 sequences, 25% to 35% of them present only once. With respect to this clonotype: What it binds is not known.

The rearrangement uses TRBV12-3 or TRBV12-4 and TRBJ2-1, with 11 bases aligning to TRBD2. The TCR originated in a human donor in good health (CMV status not recorded). Some clones in this sample may be carry-over from other donors' samples. Sequencing was performed on cultured PBMCs, taken from culture after CMV antigen stimulation. The CDR3 nucleotides are TGTGCCACCATCGGGACTAGCGGTGGGGATGAGCAGTTCTTC. This translates into CATIGTSGGDEQFF.